This T cell receptor beta chain was retrieved from a study of CD4 and CD8 cells across lung adenocarcinoma regions. Localized lung adenocarcinoma, a non-small cell lung cancer, affected the donors. TCRdb processed the PCR reads anew with MiXCR; each CDR3 protein has one entry. The data contain about 3,200 distinct CDR3 sequences, 55% to 70% of them singletons. Only a few counts were recorded for this clonotype. Sequenced sample: CD4+ T cells from the margin of a lung tumor. The clonotype was recovered from a female donor with lung adenocarcinoma. The CD4 and CD8 labels of this study may be unreliable.

DNA of the CDR3: TGTGCCAGCAGCTTTTCGACAGGCGGTCAGCCCCAGCATTTT. Its translation: CASSFSTGGQPQHF. The chain has TRBV7-2 and TRBJ1-5; TRBD1 might be the D (6 bases). The CDR3 spans 14 residues. The germline V and J ends were trimmed by 3 bases and 6 bases, with 12 bases remaining between them. Germline V gene sequence: CDR1 SGHTA, CDR2 FQGNSA. Looking up the rest from reference TRBV7-2 and TRBJ1-5 gives the full variable domain: GAGVSQSPSNKVTEKGKDVELRCDPISGHTALYWYRQSLGQGLEFLIYFQGNSAPDKSGLPSDRFSAERTGGSVSTLTIQRTQQEDSAVYLCASSFSTGGQPQHFGDGTRLSIL.